A selection of T cell receptor beta chains follows, all from one sample in a study of T cell repertoires in cytomegalovirus infection. MiXCR, run by TCRdb on the reads, gives a single entry per CDR3 protein. The table shows about 890,000 distinct CDR3 sequences, with around 32% occurring only once. These receptors' targets are unknown. Sequences were derived from cultured CD8+ T cells from PBMCs, sampled from culture after CMV antigen stimulation. Receptors were obtained from a human donor in good health (CMV status not recorded). Some clones in this sample may be carry-over from other donors' samples. Each CDR3 is given with its conserved first and last residue. D genes are given only for firm matches. Size tells how often a clone was seen (once, few, many) or the class of an expanded clone, and some rows leave it out.

TRBV7-9	TRBJ1-1	TRBD1	few	TGTGCCAGCAGCCCAGGGGGGGGATTTGAAGCTTTCTTT	CASSPGGGFEAFF
TRBV6-8	TRBJ2-6	TRBD1	once	TGTGCCAGCAGTTACAGAAATGTCAGGGGGCCTGGGGCCAACGTCCTGACTTTC	CASSYRNVRGPGANVLTF
TRBV27	TRBJ2-3	-	-	TGTGCCAGCAGTTTAGCAGGCAAGGATACGCAGTATTTT	CASSLAGKDTQYF
TRBV5-1	TRBJ1-1	-	few	TGCGCCAGCAGCATAACAGTCGGGTCTGAAGCTTTCTTT	CASSITVGSEAFF
TRBV5-1	TRBJ2-2	-	-	TGCGCCAGCAGCTTGACACAACCTGGCGCGGGGAAAGTTGGGGAGCTGTTTTTT	CASSLTQPGAGKVGELFF
TRBV6-1	TRBJ2-1	-	-	TGTGCCAGCAGTGAAAACACCCATGCCCCGGAGGGGCCAAGTGAGATTGTGCAGTTCTTC	CASSENTHAPEGPSEIVQFF
TRBV10-2	TRBJ1-5	-	few	TGCGCCAGCAGTGCCACAGACCGCAATCAGCCCCAGCATTTT	CASSATDRNQPQHF
TRBV6-2/TRBV6-3	TRBJ2-1	TRBD2	-	TGTGCCAGCAGTTACTCTAGACTAGCGGGGAACAATGAGCAGTTCTTC	CASSYSRLAGNNEQFF
TRBV9	TRBJ2-3	TRBD1	few	TGTGCCAGCAAACGAGCCAGTGACAGGGGAACAGATACGCAGTATTTT	CASKRASDRGTDTQYF
TRBV25-1	TRBJ2-1	-	-	TGTGCCAGCAGTGAATATGGCAGGCCGGCGGATGAGCAGTTCTTC	CASSEYGRPADEQFF
TRBV15	TRBJ2-2	TRBD1	-	TGTGCCACCAGCACCCGACAGGGGAAGTCCGGGGAGCTGTTTTTT	CATSTRQGKSGELFF
TRBV20-1	TRBJ1-2	-	-	TGCAGTGCTAGAGACCCAGAGGGATATGGCTACACCTTC	CSARDPEGYGYTF
TRBV28	TRBJ1-6	-	-	TGTGCCAGCAGTCTCCGACGGGGTACTTCACCCCTCCACTTT	CASSLRRGTSPLHF
TRBV7-9	TRBJ1-2	TRBD1	few	TGTGCCAGCAGCTCCCTCGGCGGGATCAGGGGGGATGGCTACACCTTC	CASSSLGGIRGDGYTF
TRBV12-3/TRBV12-4	TRBJ2-1	TRBD2	-	TGTGCCAGCAGCCCGGCGGGGGTCGATGAGCAGTTCTTC	CASSPAGVDEQFF
TRBV9	TRBJ2-1	-	-	TGTGCCAGCAGCTTCCCTTCCGGGGAACCCTCCTACAATGAGCAGTTCTTC	CASSFPSGEPSYNEQFF
TRBV6-5	TRBJ1-1	TRBD1	few	TGTGCCAGCAGTTATACGGGACAGGGGACGGGGACTGAAGCTTTCTTT	CASSYTGQGTGTEAFF
TRBV7-9	TRBJ2-1	-	-	TGTGCCAGCAGCTTATTGCAGGGCGAGAGCTCCTACAATGAGCAGTTCTTC	CASSLLQGESSYNEQFF
TRBV7-8	TRBJ2-1	-	many	TGTGCCAGCAGCTCCGGCCGGGGGAACTTTGAGTTCTTC	CASSSGRGNFEFF
TRBV4-2	TRBJ2-7	TRBD2	-	TGTGCCAGCAGCCAAGATGGACTAGAAGCGTCCGAGCAGTACTTC	CASSQDGLEASEQYF
TRBV7-6	TRBJ2-5	-	many	TGTGCCAGCAGCGCCCGACTGAGGGGGCAAGAGACCCAGTACTTC	CASSARLRGQETQYF
TRBV7-8	TRBJ2-2	TRBD2	many	TGTGCCAGCAGCTTATTCACCGGGACTAGCGGGGGGGAGAACACCGGGGAGCTGTTTTTT	CASSLFTGTSGGENTGELFF